A single sample gave rise to the 22 T cell receptor beta chains below, sequenced in a study of blood T cell repertoires in COVID-19. The data were produced by immunoSEQ multiplex PCR, yet TCRdb's version contains in-frame clones alone and is incomplete. The sample records over 150,000 clones, around 80% being singletons. Specimen: PBMCs or T cells enriched from blood (not recorded which). The source of these receptors is a man aged 50-59 years who had recovered from COVID-19.

The genes are TRBV24-1 and TRBJ1-1; TRBD1 is a possible D gene (6 bases). CDR1 KGHDR and CDR2 SFDVKD come from the germline V gene. CDR3 length: 15 residues. Deletions cut 3 bases from V and 6 bases from J, with 16 bases between. The CDR3 protein is CATSDKSGVLSEAFF. The CDR3 DNA follows: TGTGCCACCAGTGATAAGTCAGGGGTCTTGTCTGAAGCTTTCTTT.

The V call is TRBV5-4, the J call TRBJ2-2; D not certain. Germline CDR1 and CDR2: SGHNT and YYREEE (reference sequence). Deletions cut 0 bases from V and 2 bases from J, with 8 bases between. CDR3 size: 15 residues. The CDR3 DNA sequence: TGTGCCAGCAGCTTGGGCCAGATTAACACCGGGGAGCTGTTTTTT. It yields the protein CASSLGQINTGELFF.

The CDR3 sequence: CASGPAGGSQPQHF. The CDR3 bases are TGTGCCAGCGGTCCGGCAGGGGGCAGTCAGCCCCAGCATTTT. This chain connects TRBV2 to TRBJ1-5; TRBD1 matches 8 bases. The germline CDR1 and CDR2 sequences are SNHLY and FYNNEI. There are 14 residues in the CDR3. The V segment lost 8 bases and the J segment 6 bases; nucleotides outside the gene matches: 9.

The chain links TRBV24-1 to TRBJ2-3; tentatively, D is TRBD2 (6 bases). The germline gives CDR1 KGHDR, CDR2 SFDVKD. V lost 3 bases, J lost 6 bases, and 12 bases lay in between. The CDR3 loop spans 14 amino acids. CDR3 in DNA: TGTGCCACCAGTGATCCCGGGGGAGCCGATACGCAGTATTTT. Encoded protein: CATSDPGGADTQYF.

The V and J genes are TRBV2 and TRBJ1-5; 7 bases map to TRBD1. The J segment lost 0 bases and the V segment lost 5 bases, leaving 4 bases of the junction unmatched. The CDR3 is 15 amino acids. Germline CDR1 reads SNHLY; CDR2 reads FYNNEI. This CDR3 reads CASSWDSNSNQPQHF. CDR3 nucleotide sequence: TGTGCCAGCAGTTGGGACAGTAATAGCAATCAGCCCCAGCATTTT.

This clone came up a few times. The gene calls are TRBV6-5 and TRBJ1-5; possible D gene TRBD1, 5 bases. The ends were cut back, 6 bases at V and 4 bases at J, with 16 bases in the middle. This CDR3 is 15 amino acids long. Germline V gene sequence: CDR1 MNHEY, CDR2 SVGAGI. The CDR3 region is CASSLTGGNNQPQHF. CDR3 in DNA: TGTGCCAGCAGCCTAACGGGGGGGAATAATCAGCCCCAGCATTTT.

The chain couples TRBV3-1 (or the pseudogene TRBV3-2) to TRBJ2-5; D might be TRBD1 (6 bases). Per germline, CDR1 LGHDT and CDR2 YNNKEL (reference sequence). The CDR3 is 17 residues long. Trimming stripped 0 bases from V and 0 bases from J, with 14 bases between. CDR3 residues: CASSQDRLGQNQETQYF. DNA for the CDR3: TGTGCCAGCAGCCAAGATCGCCTCGGACAGAACCAAGAGACCCAGTACTTC.

This chain uses TRBV7-9 with TRBJ1-4, with TRBD1 matching 9 bases. The V gene's germline CDR1 is SEHNR and CDR2 FQNEAQ (reference sequence). This CDR3 is 17 amino acids long. Losses at the gene ends were 6 bases for V and 7 bases for J; bases not matched to a gene: 15. CDR3 DNA: TGTGCCAGCAGTTTCCGGGACAGGGACTCTCCTAGTGAAAAACTGTTTTTT. It encodes CASSFRDRDSPSEKLFF.

This clone was seen just once. This sequence joins TRBV6-2 or TRBV6-3 and TRBJ2-7, with D possibly matching TRBD2 (6 bases). V lost 5 bases to trimming and J lost 6 bases, with 14 bases between them. The CDR3 loop spans 13 amino acids. Germline lookup yields CDR1 MNHEY and CDR2 SVGEGT. CDR3 sequence (DNA): TGTGCCAGCAGTCAAGGGACTCGCAGCGAGCAGTACTTC. Protein sequence: CASSQGTRSEQYF.

This chain connects TRBV14 to TRBJ1-6, with 8 bases fitting TRBD1. The CDR3 has 15 residues. The V and J ends lost 5 bases and 9 bases, in that order; junction bases with no gene match: 9. Germline V gene lookup returns CDR1 SGHDN and CDR2 FVKESK. Written as DNA, the CDR3 is TGTGCCAGCAGCAACTATACAGGGGGAAGTTCACCCCTCCACTTT. This gives the protein CASSNYTGGSSPLHF. The full variable domain, in which reference TRBV14 and TRBJ1-6 provide the parts outside the CDR3, is EAGVTQFPSHSVIEKGQTVTLRCDPISGHDNLYWYRRVMGKEIKFLLHFVKESKQDESGMPNNRFLAERTGGTYSTLKVQPAELEDSGVYFCASSNYTGGSSPLHFGNGTRLTVT.

The CDR3 DNA sequence: TGTGCCAGCAGTTACGACCCGAAGCGGGGGCGATCCTACGAGCAGTACTTC. Amino acids: CASSYDPKRGRSYEQYF. This chain joins TRBV6-2 or TRBV6-3 and TRBJ2-7; TRBD2 matches 8 bases. The CDR3 runs to 17 residues. Germline assignment: CDR1 MNHEY and CDR2 SVGEGT. Trimming removed 2 bases from V and 1 base from J; junction bases left unmatched: 10.

This chain connects TRBV29-1 to TRBJ2-1; possible D gene TRBD2, 5 bases. CDR1 is SQVTM, CDR2 ANQGSEA, per germline. The CDR3 is 12 amino acids. DNA of the CDR3: TGCAGTGCCCGGGGCTCCTACAATGAGCAGTTCTTC. This gives the protein CSARGSYNEQFF.

The rearrangement joins TRBV27 to TRBJ1-1; no firm D call. V dropped 3 bases and J dropped 1 base, with 6 bases sitting between them. This CDR3 is 13 amino acids long. Germline V CDR1 and CDR2: MNHEY, SMNVEV (reference sequence). CDR3 residues: CASSLRENTEAFF. The CDR3 DNA follows: TGTGCCAGCAGTTTGAGGGAGAACACTGAAGCTTTCTTT.

This chain joins TRBV7-9 and TRBJ1-1; tentative D call: TRBD1 (6 bases). The germline V and J ends were trimmed by 2 bases and 4 bases, with 11 bases remaining between them. CDR3 length: 14 residues. Germline CDR1 and CDR2: SEHNR and FQNEAQ (reference sequence). For the CDR3, the DNA is TGTGCCAGCAGCTTAACCAGGGGACCCACTGAAGCTTTCTTT. Its protein product is CASSLTRGPTEAFF. Complete variable domain (other parts from reference TRBV7-9 and TRBJ1-1): DTGVSQNPRHKITKRGQNVTFRCDPISEHNRLYWYRQTLGQGPEFLTYFQNEAQLEKSRLLSDRFSAERPKGSFSTLEIQRTEQGDSAMYLCASSLTRGPTEAFFGQGTRLTVV.

The V gene is TRBV21-1, the J gene TRBJ2-1; the table's D call, TRBD1, was not checked against the DNA. TRBV21-1 constitutes a pseudogene. This CDR3 comprises 16 residues. Here the CDR3 DNA reads TGTGCCAGCAGCAAAGGAGAGGGGGTCTCCTACAATGAGCAGTTCTTC. As protein: CASSKGEGVSYNEQFF.

The V and J genes are TRBV4-1 and TRBJ1-1; a possible D gene is TRBD1 (5 bases). Germline assignment: CDR1 MGHRA and CDR2 YSYEKL. This CDR3 comprises 14 residues. V was trimmed by 4 bases and J by 4 bases, leaving 13 bases between them. The CDR3 DNA follows: TGCGCCAGCAGCCGACAACAGGATTTCACTGAAGCTTTCTTT. Translated, it gives CASSRQQDFTEAFF.

V and J are TRBV6-5 and TRBJ1-1, with no clear D. Germline CDR1 reads MNHEY; CDR2 reads SVGAGI. The CDR3 runs 15 residues. The V gene lost 0 bases and the J gene lost 3 bases, with 11 bases spanning the gap. The DNA for the CDR3 is TGTGCCAGCAGTTACTCTCTCCTGAGTGACACTGAAGCTTTCTTT. This translates into CASSYSLLSDTEAFF.

The chain joins TRBV7-3 to TRBJ2-1; a weak D match, TRBD1 (5 bases). Germline CDR1 SGHTA, CDR2 FQGTGA. The V gene lost 0 bases and the J gene lost 8 bases, with 8 bases spanning the gap. CDR3 size: 13 residues. As DNA, the CDR3 is TGTGCCAGCAGCTTAACGGGGCGTGATGAGCAGTTCTTC. Amino acid sequence: CASSLTGRDEQFF.

V is TRBV5-1 and J is TRBJ2-1, with 9 bases fitting TRBD1. The CDR3 totals 14 residues. Germline CDR1 is SGHRS and CDR2 is YFSETQ. The V and J ends lost 5 bases and 7 bases, in that order; junction bases with no gene match: 7. In DNA, the CDR3 is TGCGCCAGCAGGTTGAGGGACAGGGCAAATGAGCAGTTCTTC. Amino acids: CASRLRDRANEQFF.

The J gene is TRBJ1-2, the V gene TRBV5-5; 12 nucleotides match TRBD1. The CDR3 covers 14 residues. The germline gives CDR1 SGHKS, CDR2 YYEKEE (reference sequence). J was trimmed by 8 bases and V by 5 bases; bases with no gene match: 7. CDR3 nucleotide sequence: TGTGCCAGCAGACCGGGACAGGGGGCGGGCGGCTACACCTTC. It translates to CASRPGQGAGGYTF.

The rearrangement links TRBV10-3 to TRBJ1-1; TRBD1 might be the D (6 bases). The CDR3 sequence is 12 residues long. Germline CDR1 ENHRY, CDR2 SYGVKD. V dropped 10 bases and J dropped 1 base, with 10 bases sitting between them. CDR3: CATQGPNTEAFF. The CDR3 bases are TGTGCCACACAGGGTCCGAACACTGAAGCTTTCTTT.

The chain has TRBV7-9 and TRBJ1-6; the D gene is possibly TRBD1 (5 bases). CDR3 length equals 15 residues. Germline CDR1 reads SEHNR; CDR2 reads FQNEAQ (reference sequence). V lost 2 bases, J lost 8 bases, and 13 bases lay in between. CDR3 nucleotides: TGTGCCAGCAGCTTAACAGGACGAGGCGATTCACCCCTCCACTTT. This sequence encodes CASSLTGRGDSPLHF.